A selection of T cell receptor beta chains follows, all from one sample in a study of early T cells in non-severe SARS-CoV-2 infection. TCRdb reprocessed the 5' RACE reads with MiXCR, giving one entry per CDR3 protein. The table lists approximately 27,000 distinct CDR3 sequences, around 5.2% of them singletons. Input material: whole blood. The source is an adult who was a healthcare worker with PCR-confirmed SARS-CoV-2 infection or an uninfected control (not recorded which). Each CDR3 is given with its conserved first and last residue. A D gene is named only where the DNA matches it firmly. Not every row has a clone size; where given, it reads once, few, many or a size class.

.	TRBV29-1	TRBJ1-2	few	TGCAGCGTCAGGGGACCTTTGAGCTACACCTTC	CSVRGPLSYTF
.	TRBV6-5	TRBJ1-3	many	TGTGCCAGCATGGTGGGAAAAGGCCAGACCTCCCGCCTGAGGCCTGGAAACACCATATATTTT	CASMVGKGQTSRLRPGNTIYF
.	TRBV5-5	TRBJ1-5	many	TGTGCCAGCAGCTTTGCAGTCGATCAGCCCCAGCATTTT	CASSFAVDQPQHF
.	TRBV3-1	TRBJ2-1	many	TGTGCCAGCAGCCAAAACCCCGCTAGCGTATATGAGCAGTTCTTC	CASSQNPASVYEQFF
TRBD2	TRBV11-2	TRBJ2-1	many	TGTGCCAGCAGCGTGGCCGGGACTAGCGGTCGTGAGCAGTTCTTC	CASSVAGTSGREQFF
.	TRBV2	TRBJ2-1	few	TGTGCCAGCACGGAGGGGGGGCTCACTGAGCAGTTCTTC	CASTEGGLTEQFF
.	TRBV20-1	TRBJ1-2	few	TGCAGTGCTAGGGGCCAGGGTAAAATCTATGGCTACACCTTC	CSARGQGKIYGYTF
.	TRBV6-5	TRBJ2-7	many	TGTGCCAGCACCCGGGCCGGTAGGGGGTACGAGCAGTACTTC	CASTRAGRGYEQYF
.	TRBV29-1	TRBJ2-5	.	TGCAGCGTTGAAGATCCGGGGGGCCGGGCGACCCAGTACTTC	CSVEDPGGRATQYF
TRBD2	TRBV5-4	TRBJ2-1	few	TGTGCCAGCAGCTTAGGTCTAGCGGGAGTTAATGAGCAGTTCTTC	CASSLGLAGVNEQFF
.	TRBV4-2	TRBJ1-5	many	TGTGCCAGCAGCCAGGGAGTTTTGGAGCCCCAGCATTTT	CASSQGVLEPQHF
TRBD1	TRBV27	TRBJ2-7	.	TGTGCCAGCAGTTTATCGGGACAGCCTTACGAGCAGTACTTC	CASSLSGQPYEQYF
.	TRBV3-1	TRBJ2-1	few	TGTGCCAGCAGCCAAGATATAAGCGGAACCTACAATGAGCAGTTCTTC	CASSQDISGTYNEQFF
.	TRBV12-3/TRBV12-4	TRBJ1-5	.	TGTGCCAGCAGTTTTAGCCATCAGCCCCAGCATTTT	CASSFSHQPQHF
TRBD1	TRBV15	TRBJ1-2	.	TGTGCCACCAGCAGAGACTACAGGGGAGATCATGGCTACACCTTC	CATSRDYRGDHGYTF
.	TRBV19	TRBJ2-7	.	TGTGCCAGTAGTATGTCCAACAGGGACCCTCGGGCCGAGCAGTACTTC	CASSMSNRDPRAEQYF
TRBD1	TRBV11-3	TRBJ2-1	few	TGTGCCAGCAGCTCGCCCAGCACAGGGGGCAATGAGCAGTTCTTC	CASSSPSTGGNEQFF
.	TRBV2	TRBJ1-2	many	TGTGCCAGCAGTACAACAGCTAACTATGGCTACACCTTC	CASSTTANYGYTF
TRBD1	TRBV11-3	TRBJ2-7	many	TGTGCCAGCAGCTTAGCCATGGACAGGGCCTACGAGCAGTACTTC	CASSLAMDRAYEQYF
TRBD1	TRBV2	TRBJ2-7	few	TGTGCCAGCAATCGGGACAGGGCCTACGAGCAGTACTTC	CASNRDRAYEQYF
.	TRBV25-1	TRBJ2-7	many	TGTGCCAGCAGTGATAGCAACAGGTACGGCGAGCAGTACTTC	CASSDSNRYGEQYF
TRBD1	TRBV7-9	TRBJ1-1	many	TGTGCCAGCAGCTCCCCCGCCGACAGGGCGGACACTGAAGCTTTCTTT	CASSSPADRADTEAFF
.	TRBV7-8	TRBJ1-2	many	TGTGCCAGCAGCTTAGGACAGTATGGCTACACCTTC	CASSLGQYGYTF
TRBD2	TRBV11-2	TRBJ2-1	few	TGTGCCAGCAGCCCCACGTGGGTAGCGGGGTCCAATGAGCAGTTCTTC	CASSPTWVAGSNEQFF
.	TRBV18	TRBJ1-4	many	TGTGCCAGCTCACCCCAGAGGGGCCCCAATGAAAAACTGTTTTTT	CASSPQRGPNEKLFF
TRBD1	TRBV6-6	TRBJ1-6	many	TGTGCCAGCAGGCAGGGGGCCGCCCTCCACTTT	CASRQGAALHF
.	TRBV18	TRBJ2-5	many	TGTGCCAGCTCACCACCGGACAGAGTTTCCCAAGAGACCCAGTACTTC	CASSPPDRVSQETQYF
TRBD2	TRBV13	TRBJ2-7	many	TGTGCCAGCAGCTTAGGTGGCGGGAGATTCTCCTACGAGCAGTACTTC	CASSLGGGRFSYEQYF
.	TRBV29-1	TRBJ1-3	few	TGCAGCGTTGAAACCGGCAACACCATATATTTT	CSVETGNTIYF
.	TRBV7-7	TRBJ2-1	many	TGTGCTAGCAGCTTAGATTCGGGACCCTACAATGAGCAGTTCTTC	CASSLDSGPYNEQFF
.	TRBV27	TRBJ2-7	many	TGTGCCAGCAGTTTTGAGGGAACCTATACCTACGAGCAGTACTTC	CASSFEGTYTYEQYF
.	TRBV10-3	TRBJ2-2	medium-sized	TGTGCCATCAAGAGACAGACACAGAACACCGGGGAGCTGTTTTTT	CAIKRQTQNTGELFF
.	TRBV20-1	TRBJ1-1	many	TGCAGTGTTCAGACAAGTCTCCTGGACACTGAAGCTTTCTTT	CSVQTSLLDTEAFF
.	TRBV6-6	TRBJ1-2	.	TGTGCCAGCAGTTACAACAGGGTTGACTATGGCTACACCTTC	CASSYNRVDYGYTF
TRBD2	TRBV10-3	TRBJ2-4	many	TGTGCCATCAGTGATGGGGGACTAGACTTTAACATTCAGTACTTC	CAISDGGLDFNIQYF
.	TRBV7-9	TRBJ1-1	many	TGTGCCAGCAGCTCCGGGACAGAAGCTTTCTTT	CASSSGTEAFF
.	TRBV5-1	TRBJ2-1	many	TGCGCCAGCAGCCTATCCTATGAGGATGAGCAGTTCTTC	CASSLSYEDEQFF
.	TRBV11-2	TRBJ2-2	many	TGTGCCAGCAGCTTAGACGGCAGGACCGGGGAGCTGTTTTTT	CASSLDGRTGELFF
TRBD1	TRBV19	TRBJ2-1	.	TGTGCCAGTAGTATAGGGGGACAGTGGAGCTCCTACAATGAGCAGTTCTTC	CASSIGGQWSSYNEQFF
TRBD1	TRBV20-1	TRBJ1-2	many	TGCAGTGCTAGAGATCTGACAGGGAATAACTATGGCTACACCTTC	CSARDLTGNNYGYTF
.	TRBV19	TRBJ1-2	many	TGTGCCAGTACCATCGTGGGAGGTGGCTACACCTTC	CASTIVGGGYTF
.	TRBV3-1	TRBJ1-3	many	TGTGCCAGCAGCCAAGTGGCAGTTGGAAACACCATATATTTT	CASSQVAVGNTIYF
.	TRBV12-3/TRBV12-4	TRBJ1-1	many	TGTGCCAGCAGATCACCCCGGGACACTGAAGCTTTCTTT	CASRSPRDTEAFF
.	TRBV30	TRBJ1-6	few	TGTGCCTGGAGCCAGGGGAATAATTCACCCCTCCACTTT	CAWSQGNNSPLHF
.	TRBV11-3	TRBJ2-5	many	TGTGCCAGCAGCTTAGAAGCGGGTATATGGACCCAGTACTTC	CASSLEAGIWTQYF